This T cell receptor (beta chain) stems from a study of blood T cells in healthy people across ages. The wider study: Through template switching, about one barcoded beta molecule was captured per two T cells, as measured in model experiments.

Next came a second PCR, run for about 7 to 12 cycles, which used a sample-barcoded 5' primer along with a J-beta primer mix. The template-switch adaptor, which had 12 random nucleotides, put a tag on each cDNA molecule. TCRdb ran MiXCR on the 5' RACE reads and lists one entry per CDR3 protein. The sample includes about 1.4 million distinct CDR3 sequences, approximately 59% of them seen just once. The sample providers were healthy Caucasian people from Russia, aged roughly 6 to 90. Samples had at least 7 million PBMCs isolated from them. The clonotype comes from a man aged 18 to 30 in good health. Sequencing input: blood.

The CDR3 DNA follows: TGTGCCAGCAGCCCATCCCAGGGTAAGGGCTCCTACGAGCAGTACTTC. Protein product: CASSPSQGKGSYEQYF. The chain is built from TRBV6-2 or TRBV6-3 and TRBJ2-7; possible D gene TRBD1, 5 bases. Trimming took off 6 bases at V and 0 bases at J, with 18 bases between the two ends. CDR1 MNHEY and CDR2 SVGEGT come from the germline V gene. The CDR3 extends over 16 amino acids.